Described below is a single TCR beta chain sequence and its context. The sample is drawn from a study of blood T cell repertoires in COVID-19. CDR1 and CDR2 (germline): SGHAT, FQNNGV. The CDR3 is made up of 13 amino acids. Trimming left V 5 bases short and J 1 base short, with 8 bases between. Original processing methods: It was from reference gene primer amplification that nucleated cell counts were estimated. Measured with immunoSEQ multiplex PCR; TCRdb has only the in-frame clones, and not every one. The DNA was the basis for D and trimming; V, J and clone size are from that table. The data hold 100,000 to 150,000 clones, with 75% to 90% observed a single time.

Sequenced sample: peripheral blood. The genes are TRBV11-2 and TRBJ2-5, with D unresolved. This TCR was recovered from a woman older than 75 with COVID-19, enrolled during active disease. Written as DNA, the CDR3 is TGTGCCAGCAGCCCCGACACCCAAGAGACCCAGTACTTC. Protein product: CASSPDTQETQYF.